The 20 T cell receptor beta chains below were found in one sample sequenced in a study of blood T cell repertoires in COVID-19. The method was immunoSEQ multiplex PCR; TCRdb's version includes in-frame clones alone and lacks a portion of them. The table shows about 170,000 clones, with around 82% occurring only once. Sequencing was carried out using peripheral blood. The receptors were sampled from a woman aged 40 to 50 with COVID-19, enrolled during active disease.

The chain recombines TRBV6-5 with TRBJ2-7, with a possible D match to TRBD1 (6 bases). V gave up 6 bases and J gave up 5 bases, with 17 bases separating them. The germline V gene has CDR1 MNHEY and CDR2 SVGAGI. CDR3 length: 14 residues. As DNA, the CDR3 is TGTGCCAGCAGGAACAGGGTTATTCTCCACGAGCAGTACTTC. This translates into CASRNRVILHEQYF.

This chain links TRBV14 with TRBJ2-2, with D tentatively TRBD1 (5 bases). The CDR3 covers 13 residues. With 2 bases removed from V and 5 bases from J, the gap between germline ends came to 6 bases. Per germline, CDR1 SGHDN and CDR2 FVKESK. The CDR3 DNA reads as TGTGCCAGCAGCCAACCAGGGACCGGGGAGCTGTTTTTT. Protein product: CASSQPGTGELFF.

The V and J genes are TRBV19 and TRBJ2-3; D call uncertain. The CDR3 has 15 residues. Looked up from germline, CDR1 is LNHDA and CDR2 is SQIVND (reference sequence). V lost 1 base and J 2 bases, leaving 10 bases between the germline ends. The CDR3, as DNA: TGTGCCAGTAGTATAGGAACAGCTTTCACAGATACGCAGTATTTT. Translating it yields CASSIGTAFTDTQYF.

The chain carries TRBV19 and TRBJ2-3; 8 bases line up with TRBD1. There are 16 residues in the CDR3. The germline V gene has CDR1 LNHDA and CDR2 SQIVND (reference sequence). V lost 1 base to trimming and J lost 1 base; unmatched junction nucleotides: 4. The CDR3 protein is CASSIAGGQGTDTQYF. The CDR3 bases are TGTGCCAGTAGTATAGCTGGGGGACAGGGCACAGATACGCAGTATTTT.

This clone was observed once. The CDR3 DNA reads as TGTGCCAGCAGCTTAACCCCTTGGGAGGGGAAGAACACTGAAGCTTTCTTT. Translating it yields CASSLTPWEGKNTEAFF. V is TRBV7-3 and J is TRBJ1-1, with a tentative D call TRBD1 (5 bases). The CDR3 has 17 residues. The germline CDR1 and CDR2 sequences are SGHTA and FQGTGA. With 0 bases removed from V and 1 base from J, the gap between germline ends came to 15 bases.

The CDR3: CASSYSGTPTEAFF. The DNA for the CDR3 is TGTGCCAGCAGTTACTCCGGGACACCCACTGAAGCTTTCTTT. The chain is built from TRBV6-2 or TRBV6-3 and TRBJ1-1; a weak D match, TRBD1 (6 bases). Germline assignment: CDR1 MNHEY and CDR2 SVGEGT. The CDR3 is made up of 14 amino acids. V gave up 0 bases and J gave up 4 bases, with 9 bases separating them.

This clone appeared once. This sequence joins TRBV30 and TRBJ1-3; no clear D gene. CDR3 length: 14 residues. The V end lost 2 bases, the J end lost 0 bases, and 8 bases lay between the germline ends. CDR1 GTSNPN and CDR2 SVGIG come from the germline V gene (reference sequence). The CDR3 is CAWSLTISGNTIYF. The CDR3 bases are TGTGCCTGGAGTTTGACAATCTCTGGAAACACCATATATTTT. The full variable domain, with the rest looked up from reference TRBV30 and TRBJ1-3, is SQTIHQWPATLVQPVGSPLSLECTVEGTSNPNLYWYRQAAGRGLQLLFYSVGIGQISSEVPQNLSASRPQDRQFILSSKKLLLSDSGFYLCAWSLTISGNTIYFGEGSWLTVV.

Details on this clone: This same CDR3 is encoded by further DNA sequences in the sample. The genes are TRBV27 and TRBJ1-6, with D unclear. V lost 0 bases to trimming and J lost 4 bases, with 4 bases between them. The CDR3 runs to 14 residues. Germline CDR1 is MNHEY and CDR2 is SMNVEV (reference sequence). CDR3 residues: CASSLSTYNSPLHF. DNA of the CDR3: TGTGCCAGCAGTTTATCCACTTATAATTCACCCCTCCACTTT.

This sequence joins TRBV6-5 and TRBJ2-1, with a possible D match to TRBD2 (8 bases). V lost 6 bases and J lost 8, with 20 bases in between. The germline CDR1 and CDR2 sequences are MNHEY and SVGAGI. The CDR3 totals 15 residues. The CDR3 loop reads CASSRGGTRADEQFF. In DNA form, the CDR3 reads TGTGCCAGCAGCAGGGGGGGGACTAGGGCCGATGAGCAGTTCTTC.

This chain uses TRBV19 with TRBJ1-2, with D perhaps TRBD1 (6 bases). Germline CDR1 is LNHDA and CDR2 is SQIVND (reference sequence). The V and J ends lost 10 bases and 4 bases respectively, with 22 bases between them. The CDR3 totals 15 residues. CDR3 in amino acids: CATNVARGSSYGYTF. The CDR3 DNA follows: TGTGCCACCAACGTCGCGAGGGGGTCCAGCTATGGCTACACCTTC.

This clone has at least ten counts. The J gene is TRBJ2-7, the V gene TRBV7-2; TRBD1 might be the D (6 bases). CDR3 length equals 14 residues. CDR1 is SGHTA and CDR2 is FQGNSA in the germline V gene. V lost 5 bases, J lost 7 bases, and 18 bases lay in between. Here the CDR3 DNA reads TGTGCCAGCAGCCCCGGGACATTCAAGGGGGAGCAGTACTTC. It is translated as CASSPGTFKGEQYF.

The chain carries TRBV7-9 and TRBJ2-2; D is undetermined. CDR3 length: 16 amino acids. V lost 5 bases and J 0 bases, leaving 13 bases between the germline ends. CDR1 and CDR2 from the germline V gene are SEHNR and FQNEAQ (reference sequence). The chain's CDR3 is CASSRQLKPNTGELFF. The CDR3, as DNA: TGTGCCAGCAGCCGACAACTCAAGCCGAACACCGGGGAGCTGTTTTTT.

The J gene is TRBJ1-4, the V gene TRBV3-1 (or the pseudogene TRBV3-2); D not certain. CDR1 LGHDT and CDR2 YNNKEL come from the germline V gene (reference sequence). V shed 1 base and J shed 8 bases, with 17 bases lying between them. The CDR3 extends over 16 amino acids. CDR3 loop: CASSQAQIMTQEKLFF. Here the CDR3 DNA reads TGTGCCAGCAGCCAAGCACAGATCATGACCCAAGAAAAACTGTTTTTT.

The chain uses TRBV3-1 (or the pseudogene TRBV3-2) and TRBJ2-7, with TRBD1 matching 10 bases. The CDR3 loop spans 15 amino acids. V lost 0 bases and J lost 5; bases outside the gene matches: 4. Germline V gives CDR1 LGHDT, CDR2 YNNKEL (reference sequence). DNA of the CDR3: TGTGCCAGCAGCCAAGATGTGGGACAGGGGAACGAGCAGTACTTC. This codes for CASSQDVGQGNEQYF.

The gene calls are TRBV4-2 and TRBJ2-7, with D possibly being TRBD2 (6 bases). Trimming removed 4 bases from V and 3 bases from J, with 16 bases in between. This CDR3 spans 15 amino acids. CDR1 is LGHNA and CDR2 is YNFKEQ in the germline V gene. The CDR3 here is CASSLTGTGIYEQYF. The DNA for the CDR3 is TGTGCCAGCAGCCTGACCGGGACTGGAATCTACGAGCAGTACTTC.

This rearrangement joins TRBV3-1 (or the pseudogene TRBV3-2) to TRBJ2-5; D is undetermined. The CDR3 runs 13 residues. V was cut by 4 bases and J by 2 bases, with 8 bases left in between. Germline CDR1 and CDR2: LGHDT and YNNKEL (reference sequence). Written as DNA, the CDR3 is TGTGCCAGCAGCCGGGCAGGACAAGAGACCCAGTACTTC. Amino acids: CASSRAGQETQYF.

The chain joins TRBV23-1 to TRBJ2-2; D is uncertain. TRBV23-1 is known as an ORF, though its function is uncertain. This CDR3 contains 15 residues. Trimming removed 6 bases at V and 6 bases at J, with 17 bases between. The CDR3: CASSLNTKPSGELFF. CDR3 nucleotides: TGCGCCAGCAGCCTCAACACCAAACCTTCCGGGGAGCTGTTTTTT.

V is TRBV28 and J is TRBJ1-5, with 7 bases matching TRBD1. The germline V gene has CDR1 MDHEN and CDR2 SYDVKM. CDR3 length equals 14 residues. With 6 bases clipped from V and 5 bases from J, the junction kept 7 bases outside the gene matches. The CDR3 DNA is TGTGCCAGCAGATCCGGGACAGTCGATCAGCCCCAGCATTTT. Amino acids: CASRSGTVDQPQHF.

The CDR3 DNA sequence: TGCGCCAGCAGTCAGAGAGGGGGGGTAAATCAGCCCCAGCATTTT. As protein: CASSQRGGVNQPQHF. V and J are TRBV10-2 and TRBJ1-5, with TRBD1 as a possible D gene (6 bases). The CDR3 extends over 15 amino acids. Germline assignment: CDR1 WSHSY and CDR2 SAAADI. V dropped 5 bases and J dropped 4 bases, with 15 bases sitting between them.

The chain carries TRBV4-1 and TRBJ2-4; 7 positions agree with TRBD2. With 11 bases clipped from V and 3 bases from J, the junction kept 10 bases outside the gene matches. The CDR3 extends over 14 amino acids. Germline CDR1 is MGHRA and CDR2 is YSYEKL. CDR3 nucleotide sequence: TGCGCCGGGCGGGGGAGAGGAGTCAAAAACATTCAGTACTTC. Protein sequence: CAGRGRGVKNIQYF.